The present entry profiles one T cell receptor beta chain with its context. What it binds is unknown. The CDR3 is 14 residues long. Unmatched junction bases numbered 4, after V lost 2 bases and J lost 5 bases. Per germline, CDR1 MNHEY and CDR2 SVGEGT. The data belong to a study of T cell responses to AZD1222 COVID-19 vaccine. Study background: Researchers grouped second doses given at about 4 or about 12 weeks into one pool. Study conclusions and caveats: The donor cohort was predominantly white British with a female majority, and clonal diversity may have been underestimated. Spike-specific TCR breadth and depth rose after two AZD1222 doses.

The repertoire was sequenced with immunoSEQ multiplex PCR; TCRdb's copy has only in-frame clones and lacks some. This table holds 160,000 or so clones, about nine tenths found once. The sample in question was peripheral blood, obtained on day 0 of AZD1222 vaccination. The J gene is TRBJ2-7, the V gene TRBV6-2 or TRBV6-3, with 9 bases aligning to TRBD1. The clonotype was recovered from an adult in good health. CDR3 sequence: CASSYTGTGNEQYF. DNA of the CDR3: TGTGCCAGCAGTTACACCGGGACAGGGAACGAGCAGTACTTC.